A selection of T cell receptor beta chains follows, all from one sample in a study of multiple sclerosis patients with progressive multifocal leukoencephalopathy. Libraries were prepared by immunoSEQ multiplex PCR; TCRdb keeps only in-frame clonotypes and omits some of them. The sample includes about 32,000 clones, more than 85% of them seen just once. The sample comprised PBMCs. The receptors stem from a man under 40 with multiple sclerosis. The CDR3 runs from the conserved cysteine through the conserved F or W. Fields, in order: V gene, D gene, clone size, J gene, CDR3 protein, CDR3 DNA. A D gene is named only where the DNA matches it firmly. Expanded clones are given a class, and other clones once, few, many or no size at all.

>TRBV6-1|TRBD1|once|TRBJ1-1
CASSDRGIDTEAFF
TGTGCCAGCAGTGACAGGGGGATAGACACTGAAGCTTTCTTT
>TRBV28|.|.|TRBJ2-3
CASSLDSYTDTQYF
TGTGCCAGCAGCTTAGACAGTTACACAGATACGCAGTATTTT
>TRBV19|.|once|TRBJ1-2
CASSTTPDSSAGYTF
TGTGCCAGTAGTACGACCCCGGACAGTTCCGCGGGCTACACCTTC
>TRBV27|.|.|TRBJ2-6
CATSAAMVSGANVLTF
TGTGCCACTTCAGCGGCGATGGTATCTGGGGCCAACGTCCTGACTTTC
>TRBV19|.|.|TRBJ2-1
CASSGRPNEQFF
TGTGCCAGTAGTGGACGACCTAATGAGCAGTTCTTC
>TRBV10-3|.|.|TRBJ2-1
CAISESGVAASGEQFF
TGTGCCATCAGTGAGTCTGGGGTAGCGGCCTCGGGGGAGCAGTTCTTC
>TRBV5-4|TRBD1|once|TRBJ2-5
CASSSRTGPETQYF
TGTGCCAGCAGCTCACGGACAGGGCCAGAGACCCAGTACTTC
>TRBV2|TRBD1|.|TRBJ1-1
CASRPGQGLPEAFF
TGTGCCAGCAGGCCGGGACAGGGTTTACCTGAAGCTTTCTTT
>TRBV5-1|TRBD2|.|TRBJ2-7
CASSLGAASGILYEQYF
TGCGCCAGCAGCTTGGGGGCCGCTAGCGGGATACTCTACGAGCAGTACTTC
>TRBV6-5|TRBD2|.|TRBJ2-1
CASSLAGPNEQFF
TGTGCCAGCAGCCTAGCGGGACCCAATGAGCAGTTCTTC
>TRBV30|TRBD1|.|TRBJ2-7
CAWSFGTGTYEQYF
TGTGCCTGGAGTTTCGGGACAGGGACCTACGAGCAGTACTTC
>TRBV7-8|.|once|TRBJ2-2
CASSLGAVPGELFF
TGTGCCAGCAGCTTAGGTGCCGTGCCCGGGGAGCTGTTTTTT
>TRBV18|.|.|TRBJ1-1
CASSTATKMNTEAFF
TGTGCCAGCTCAACGGCAACCAAAATGAACACTGAAGCTTTCTTT
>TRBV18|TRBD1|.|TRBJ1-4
CASSPLGQGGEKLFF
TGTGCCAGCTCACCTTTAGGACAGGGAGGTGAAAAACTGTTTTTT
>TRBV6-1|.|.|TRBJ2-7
CASSADSYSAYSYEQYF
TGTGCCAGCAGTGCCGACTCCTACTCCGCCTACTCCTACGAGCAGTACTTC
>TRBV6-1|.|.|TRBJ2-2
CASSLRTSDTGELFF
TGTGCCAGCAGTCTCCGGACCTCGGACACCGGGGAGCTGTTTTTT
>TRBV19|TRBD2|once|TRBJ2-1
CASSVRTSGRTGEQFF
TGTGCCAGTAGTGTAAGGACTAGCGGGAGAACGGGAGAGCAGTTCTTC
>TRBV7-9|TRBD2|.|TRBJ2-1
CASSTSGNQYEQFF
TGTGCCAGCAGTACTAGCGGGAACCAATATGAGCAGTTCTTC
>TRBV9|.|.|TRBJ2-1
CASSVGWDYNEQFF
TGTGCCAGCAGCGTAGGGTGGGACTACAATGAGCAGTTCTTC
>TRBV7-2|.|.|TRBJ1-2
CAILRGRFGYTF
TGTGCCATCCTGAGGGGACGGTTTGGCTACACCTTC
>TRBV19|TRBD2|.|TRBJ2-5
CASSISGSAETQYF
TGTGCCAGTAGTATAAGCGGGAGCGCTGAGACCCAGTACTTC
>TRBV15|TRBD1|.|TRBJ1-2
CATSEGASGYTF
TGTGCCACCAGCGAGGGGGCTTCTGGCTACACCTTC
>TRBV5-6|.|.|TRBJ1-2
CASSLRGYYGYTF
TGTGCCAGCAGCTTGAGAGGGTACTATGGCTACACCTTC
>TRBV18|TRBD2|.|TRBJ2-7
CASSPQSSGSVYEQYF
TGTGCCAGCTCACCCCAATCTAGCGGGAGTGTTTACGAGCAGTACTTC
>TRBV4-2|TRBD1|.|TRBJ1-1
CASSQGPGQGSTEAFF
TGTGCCAGCAGCCAAGGTCCGGGACAGGGATCCACTGAAGCTTTCTTT
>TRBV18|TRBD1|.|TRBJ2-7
CASSPSGQGHLEQYF
TGTGCCAGCTCACCCTCGGGACAGGGCCACCTCGAGCAGTACTTC
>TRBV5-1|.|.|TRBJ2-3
CASSDPWVDTQYF
TGCGCCAGCAGCGACCCGTGGGTAGATACGCAGTATTTT
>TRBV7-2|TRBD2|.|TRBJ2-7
CASSSGGNEQYF
TGTGCCAGCAGCTCCGGGGGGAACGAGCAGTACTTC
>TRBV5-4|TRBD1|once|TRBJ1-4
CASSQDQGTGSEKLFF
TGTGCCAGCAGCCAAGATCAGGGGACAGGGAGTGAAAAACTGTTTTTT
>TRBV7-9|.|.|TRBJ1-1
CASSLGGMNTEAFF
TGTGCCAGCAGCTTAGGAGGGATGAACACTGAAGCTTTCTTT
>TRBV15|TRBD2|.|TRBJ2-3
CATSPWGLAGTDTQYF
TGTGCCACCAGCCCCTGGGGACTAGCGGGCACAGATACGCAGTATTTT
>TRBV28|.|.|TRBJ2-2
CASSSFRQGGGTGELFF
TGTGCCAGCAGTTCCTTCCGACAGGGAGGTGGGACCGGGGAGCTGTTTTTT
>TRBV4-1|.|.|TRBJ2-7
CASSQGDNSYEQYF
TGCGCCAGCAGCCAAGGGGACAACTCCTACGAGCAGTACTTC
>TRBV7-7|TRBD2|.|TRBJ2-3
CASIPRGGGPTDTQYF
TGTGCTAGCATCCCGCGTGGGGGAGGGCCAACAGATACGCAGTATTTT
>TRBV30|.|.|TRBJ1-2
CAGTTPDGYTF
TGTGCCGGGACCACCCCGGATGGCTACACCTTC
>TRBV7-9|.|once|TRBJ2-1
CASSFSGSGWNEQFF
TGTGCCAGCAGCTTTAGCGGCTCTGGGTGGAATGAGCAGTTCTTC
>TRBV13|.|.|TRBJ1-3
CASSLSHSGNTIYF
TGTGCCAGCAGCTTAAGCCATTCTGGAAACACCATATATTTT
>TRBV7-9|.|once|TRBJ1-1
CASSSPGGNTEAFF
TGTGCCAGCAGCTCCCCCGGTGGGAACACTGAAGCTTTCTTT
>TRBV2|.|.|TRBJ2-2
CASRVGVAGELFF
TGTGCCAGCCGTGTTGGGGTTGCCGGGGAGCTGTTTTTT
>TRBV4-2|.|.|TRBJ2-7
CASSQEDILLSEQYF
TGTGCCAGCAGCCAAGAAGACATTCTGTTATCCGAGCAGTACTTC
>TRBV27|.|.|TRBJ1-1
CASLGRPNTEAFF
TGTGCCAGCTTGGGCCGTCCGAACACTGAAGCTTTCTTT
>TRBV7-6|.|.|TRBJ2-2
CASSLAFRNTGELFF
TGTGCCAGCAGCTTAGCGTTTAGGAACACCGGGGAGCTGTTTTTT
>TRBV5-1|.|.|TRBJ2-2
CASSLVGQKNTGELFF
TGCGCCAGCAGCTTGGTGGGGCAGAAGAACACCGGGGAGCTGTTTTTT
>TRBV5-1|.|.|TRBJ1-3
CASSPEGSRNTIYF
TGCGCCAGCAGCCCCGAAGGGTCTAGAAACACCATATATTTT
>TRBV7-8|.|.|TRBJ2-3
CASSLGTDTQYF
TGTGCCAGCAGCTTAGGGACAGATACGCAGTATTTT
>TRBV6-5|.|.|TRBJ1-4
CASRFGPEGEKLFF
TGTGCCAGCCGCTTCGGGCCCGAGGGTGAAAAACTGTTTTTT
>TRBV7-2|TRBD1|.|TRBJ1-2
CASSRTGDYGYTF
TGTGCCAGCAGCAGGACAGGGGATTATGGCTACACCTTC
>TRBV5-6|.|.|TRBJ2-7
CASSNPRDRYEQYF
TGTGCCAGCAGTAACCCCAGGGATCGCTACGAGCAGTACTTC
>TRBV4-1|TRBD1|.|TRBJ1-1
CASSPDRGGATEALF
TGCGCCAGCAGCCCCGACAGGGGAGGCGCCACTGAAGCTCTCTTT
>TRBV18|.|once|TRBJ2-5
CASSPPGPARETQYF
TGTGCCAGCTCACCACCGGGGCCGGCTAGGGAGACCCAGTACTTC
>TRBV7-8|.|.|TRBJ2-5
CASTSPRLETQYF
TGTGCCAGCACCTCCCCCCGACTAGAGACCCAGTACTTC
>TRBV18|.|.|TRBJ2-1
CASSLGGGNEQFF
TGTGCCAGCTCACTCGGGGGAGGTAATGAGCAGTTCTTC
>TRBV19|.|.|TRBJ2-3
CASSIGRLTDTQYF
TGTGCCAGTAGTATCGGGCGCCTCACAGATACGCAGTATTTT
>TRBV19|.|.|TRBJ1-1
CASSMSVTEAFF
TGTGCCAGTAGTATGAGTGTGACTGAAGCTTTCTTT